This T cell receptor beta chain comes out of a study of patients and donors after allogeneic stem cell transplantation. TCRdb re-derived calls from the RT-PCR reads in MiXCR, one entry per CDR3 protein. The sample includes tens of thousands of distinct CDR3 sequences, about 44% of them seen just once. This CDR3 is built from 16 residues. The V gene end was trimmed by 2 bases and the J gene end by 2 bases; junction bases not matched to a gene: 6. Germline assignment: CDR1 LGHNA and CDR2 YNFKEQ. This chain connects TRBV4-2 to TRBJ1-2; 9 bases align to TRBD1. Specimen: blood, either unsorted or a sorted T cell fraction (not recorded which). The clonotype comes from a human donor who was either an allogeneic HSCT recipient or a stem cell or donor lymphocyte infusion donor (not recorded which). It is not recorded whose cells these are; they may come from a transplant donor. The CDR3, as DNA: TGTGCCAGCAGCCAATTTACCGGGACAGGGAACTATGGCTACACCTTC. This codes for CASSQFTGTGNYGYTF.